These 9 T cell receptor beta chains were sequenced from one sample in a study of spatial heterogeneity in lung cancer. TCRdb passed the 5' RACE reads through MiXCR, listing each CDR3 protein once. The data hold several thousand distinct CDR3 sequences, with 15% observed a single time. These receptors' targets are unknown. Findings and limits, study-wide: How many expanded intratumoral alpha and beta TCRs were present tracked the tumor mutation count, which was a count of nonsynonymous mutations.

Indicated time point: sample taken at primary tumor resection. The sample in question was lung tumor tissue, obtained at surgery. Receptors were obtained from a female donor with early-stage non-small cell lung cancer.

This clonotype was counted between two and nine times. The chain links TRBV9 to TRBJ2-7; TRBD2 matches at 7 bases. V was clipped by 2 bases and J by 4 bases; unmatched bases: 6. CDR1 and CDR2 (germline): SGDLS, YYNGEE. The CDR3 is made up of 14 amino acids. The CDR3 loop reads CASSVEGGGYEQYF. The CDR3 coding sequence is TGTGCCAGCAGCGTTGAGGGCGGGGGATACGAGCAGTACTTC.

The chain is built from TRBV20-1 and TRBJ2-3, with 10 bases aligning to TRBD2. The length of the CDR3 is 20 residues. The germline CDR1 and CDR2 sequences are DFQATT and SNEGSKA (reference sequence). V shed 3 bases, J shed 0 bases, and the junction held 18 bases outside the gene matches. For the CDR3, the DNA is TGCAGTGCTAGGAGGCCGCAGGGGAGCGGGGGGGTTGCTAGCACAGATACGCAGTATTTT. Amino acid sequence: CSARRPQGSGGVASTDTQYF.

This clonotype rates as medium-sized. The V and J genes are TRBV6-5 and TRBJ1-1; TRBD1 might be the D (6 bases). Germline V lookup: CDR1 MNHEY, CDR2 SVGAGI. The germline V and J ends were trimmed by 0 bases and 5 bases, with 19 bases remaining between them. The CDR3 is 17 residues long. The CDR3 loop reads CASSYSSSAGALTEAFF. The CDR3 nucleotides read TGTGCCAGCAGTTACTCATCTTCGGCAGGGGCGCTTACTGAAGCTTTCTTT.

The chain recombines TRBV2 with TRBJ1-3; no firm D call. This CDR3 has 13 residues. The V gene lost 4 bases and the J gene lost 0 bases, with 4 bases spanning the gap. Germline lookup yields CDR1 SNHLY and CDR2 FYNNEI. The CDR3 loop reads CASSVSSGNTIYF. Here the CDR3 DNA reads TGTGCCAGCAGTGTCAGCTCTGGAAACACCATATATTTT.

By sample fraction, this clonotype is medium-sized. In DNA, the CDR3 is TGCAGTGCGTCGACAGGGGCGGGCTCTGGGGCCAACGTCCTGACTTTC. Protein product: CSASTGAGSGANVLTF. This sequence joins TRBV20-1 and TRBJ2-6; TRBD1 agrees at 8 bases. Germline values: CDR1 DFQATT, CDR2 SNEGSKA (reference sequence). The CDR3 contains 16 residues. V trimming: 6 bases; J trimming: 0 bases; junction bases outside the gene matches: 7.

This clonotype was observed at least ten times. The chain recombines TRBV6-2 or TRBV6-3 with TRBJ2-3, with D unclear. V lost 5 bases to trimming and J lost 10 bases, with 13 bases between them. Germline V gene data show CDR1 as MNHEY and CDR2 as SVGEGT. The CDR3 loop spans 12 amino acids. The CDR3 nucleotides are TGTGCCAGCAGTACTGGGTTTACTGCGCAGTATTTT. This sequence encodes CASSTGFTAQYF.

In its sample, this clonotype was seen many times. V gene TRBV5-1 combines with J gene TRBJ1-1; D unclear. The germline gives CDR1 SGHRS, CDR2 YFSETQ. The CDR3 is 12 amino acids. V dropped 4 bases and J dropped 8 bases, with 12 bases sitting between them. The DNA of the CDR3 is TGCGCCAGCAGCCGCCTGGAGGGAGAAGCTTTCTTT. Its translation is CASSRLEGEAFF.

This clonotype is labeled medium-sized (0.01 to 0.1%). This chain uses TRBV20-1 with TRBJ1-4; unclear D gene. The V end was cut by 4 bases, the J end by 7 bases, with 19 bases between. This CDR3 has 15 residues. CDR1 and CDR2 (germline): DFQATT, SNEGSKA (reference sequence). CDR3 nucleotide sequence: TGCAGTGCTACCAGTACGAGAACAGTAACTGAAAAACTGTTTTTT. Translating it yields CSATSTRTVTEKLFF.

This chain joins TRBV18 and TRBJ2-2, with TRBD1 matching over 8 bases. CDR3 length equals 18 residues. The V segment lost 4 bases and the J segment 4 bases; nucleotides outside the gene matches: 14. CDR1 and CDR2 from the germline V gene are KGHSH and LQKENI. The CDR3 sequence: CASSRNGNQGAGTGELFF. The CDR3 bases are TGTGCCAGCTCACGAAACGGGAACCAGGGGGCCGGCACCGGGGAGCTGTTTTTT.